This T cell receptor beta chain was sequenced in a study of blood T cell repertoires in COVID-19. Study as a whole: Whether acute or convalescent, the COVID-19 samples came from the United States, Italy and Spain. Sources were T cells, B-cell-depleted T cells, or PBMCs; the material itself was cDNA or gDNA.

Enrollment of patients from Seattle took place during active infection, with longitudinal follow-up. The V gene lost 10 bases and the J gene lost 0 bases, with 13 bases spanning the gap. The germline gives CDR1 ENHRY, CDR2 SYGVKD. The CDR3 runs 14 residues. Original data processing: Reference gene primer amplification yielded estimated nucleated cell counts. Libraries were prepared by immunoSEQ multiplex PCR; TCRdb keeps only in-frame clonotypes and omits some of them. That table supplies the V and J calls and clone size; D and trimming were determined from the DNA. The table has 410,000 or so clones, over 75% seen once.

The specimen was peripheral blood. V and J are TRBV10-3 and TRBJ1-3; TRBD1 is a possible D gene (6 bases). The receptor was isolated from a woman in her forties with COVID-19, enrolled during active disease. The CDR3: CATPTGRSGNTIYF. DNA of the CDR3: TGTGCCACCCCGACAGGCCGCTCTGGAAACACCATATATTTT.